This T cell receptor (beta chain) emerged from a study of shared clonotypes between healthy human individuals. Whole-study results and caveats: Richness estimates generally favored naive over memory subsets. Represented genetic and exposure-history diversity was restricted by having few donors.

The investigators split CD4+ cells into a CD45RA+ naive subset and a CD45RA-negative memory subset. V dropped 1 base and J dropped 3; count of bases not matched to a gene: 3. In germline, CDR1 is SEHNR, CDR2 FQNEAQ (reference sequence). This CDR3 has 16 residues. Clones were read by immunoSEQ multiplex PCR, and TCRdb kept only the in-frame ones, dropping some. This sample has fewer than 200,000 clones, with 60% to 75% found just once. About this clone itself: The target antigen is unknown. The same CDR3 is also encoded by other DNA sequences in this sample.

The chain carries TRBV7-9 and TRBJ2-2; TRBD1 aligns across 9 bases. The material sequenced was memory CD4+ T cells sorted from blood. As for subset: CD45RA-negative fraction. This receptor was identified in a man younger than 40 in good health. CDR3 in amino acids: CASSLGQGGDTGELFF. The DNA for the CDR3 is TGTGCCAGCAGCTTAGGACAGGGGGGTGACACCGGGGAGCTGTTTTTT.